Listed here is a single T cell receptor beta chain. This clone was observed once. What this receptor recognizes is not known. No qualities accompany the bases; no much larger clone lies one base away. This entry is derived from a study of cytomegalovirus exposure and HLA in healthy donors listed by TCRdb under 2017. Some background on the complete study: An earlier analysis of about 560 of the donors reported approximately 260 Gb of sequence data and roughly 120 million unique TCR beta sequences obtained from approximately 180 million T cells. An early release covering about 600 HLA-typed donors comprised approximately 300 gigabases of sequencing data and around 86 million unique TCR sequences. Of the 398 genotyped donors, approximately 83% fell in the genetic ancestry cluster associated with self-reported Caucasian donors. The aim of the study was to test whether cataloging public T cell receptors could identify signatures of past pathogen exposure. The study used immunosequencing to profile the T cell repertoires of around 600 subjects and linked those repertoires to cytomegalovirus serostatus. A separate validation cohort of approximately 120 different subjects was used in addition to the 666-subject first cohort. To predict cytomegalovirus infection status, the study brought together high-throughput TCR immunosequencing, statistical association of individual TCRs with disease status, and machine learning. A later analysis re-examined previously published TCR beta repertoires from around 670 donors and added high-resolution HLA genotyping to investigate patterns of TCR occurrence. Rather than using new phenotypic data, the later analysis identified candidate immune exposures from TCR beta sequences and from how often those sequences occurred across donors. An earlier analysis of approximately 580 of the donors used high-throughput TCR beta sequencing to judge whether each TCR beta V gene segment behaved as functional or pseudogenic. Donor age, sex, ethnicity and CMV serostatus were collected together with the repertoire data. A later genetic analysis used genome-wide SNP genotypes for about 60% of the roughly 700 donors, treating that subset as a discovery cohort. All discovery cohort repertoires had been generated using a single sequencing platform. Both class I and class II loci were covered by HLA typing, at four-digit resolution. Typing coverage varied by locus: roughly 629-630 donors for A, B, C, DRB1 and DQB1; approximately 500 for DQA1; more than 600 for DPA1; under 490 for DPB1. Several DR-DQ haplotypes were handled as single units for association and clustering because linkage in the cohort was strong. Across 398 genotyped donors of the cohort, an average of roughly 230,000 unique TCR beta nucleotide sequences per donor were sequenced, and roughly 20% of those sequences were non-productive.

Including the terminal cysteine and phenylalanine, the CDR3 comprises 13 residues. Just CDR3 DNA is preserved here, 39 bases in frame from base 1. For CDR1 and CDR2, the germline V gene lists SNHLY and FYNNEI. Here V drops 5 bases and J drops 8 bases, and the junction holds 3 bases not matched to any gene. Library method: the immunoSEQ multiplex PCR assay. For the multiplex PCR, a mixture combining 60 forward primers for TCR Vbeta segments and 13 reverse primers for TCR Jbeta segments was used. A multiplex PCR assay on genomic DNA amplified the CDR3 region of rearranged TCR beta genes. On the Illumina HiSeq System, the amplified TCR beta libraries were sequenced as 87-base-pair reads. For the original study's pipeline: A later analysis tallied approximately 87 million unique TCR beta chains across the approximately 670 repertoires, and 10 million to 11 million of those chains were shared by two or more donors. To remove PCR and sequencing errors, raw reads were error-corrected and collapsed into unique sequences using a nearest-neighbor algorithm that merged closely related sequences. V, D and J gene segments were assigned by aligning CDR3 sequences to IMGT reference sequences. For a sequence to be retained, a match of at least six nucleotides to both a V gene segment and a J gene segment was required. Rearrangements were called productive when the CDR3 lacked stop codons and stayed in frame with V and J; all others were non-productive. Following IMGT convention, CDR3 was defined as the stretch from the second conserved V-encoded cysteine up to the conserved J-encoded phenylalanine. Sequences without an unambiguous match to a single V gene segment were excluded from the earlier analysis of about 630 of the donors. In an earlier analysis of approximately 590 of the donors, a V segment was called functional when productive rearrangements were above 56.7%, and segregating when the standard deviation between donors exceeded 5%. A statistical classification framework was built to diagnose cytomegalovirus status from the catalog of TCR beta chain sequences. In a later analysis, V and J genes were assigned by comparing TCR nucleotide sequences against IMGT/GENE-DB human TR gene sequences. Using the TCRdist pipeline, a later analysis assigned CDR3 sequences along with most-parsimonious VDJ recombination scenarios. In a later analysis, each TCR beta chain was defined by its CDR3 amino acid sequence together with its V-gene family, and reads lacking a unique V-gene family were excluded. To address suspected cross-contamination and a sequencing artifact, a later analysis removed approximately 600 highly shared, low-generation-probability nucleotide sequences. A later analysis calculated a clonal expansion index for each public chain from normalized within-repertoire ranks of inferred template counts. In a later analysis, generation probabilities were computed using a VDJ recombination model fitted to out-of-frame rearrangements, and the results were checked against IGoR. In a later analysis, TCR-TCR, TCR-HLA and TCR-CMV co-occurrence was scored with hypergeometric tests, and a repertoire-size bias correction was applied to TCR pairs. To estimate false discovery rates, a later analysis permuted the HLA or CMV assignments 20 times. A later analysis grouped co-occurring TCRs with DBSCAN, adding TCRdist sequence similarity when clustering within HLA-allele-positive subsets. Co-occurrence clustering excluded repertoires with fewer than 30,000 or more than 120,000 public chains, plus five with anomalous nucleotide sharing. This immuneACCESS table, as held by TCRdb, lists in-frame sequences with V and J called but not all clones. Of the missing ones, under half trace to an unresolved V gene in checked studies; the others have no known cause. For V, J and clone size, that table is used; D and trimming come from the DNA. In this sample the table shows 120,000 to 150,000 clones, around 84% of which occur a single time. The ten largest clones add up to almost 2.5% of the sample.

The cohort consisted of 666 healthy bone marrow donors. Cohort members were all nominally healthy when sampled, although unrecorded immune exposures were likely present. The donor tested CMV seronegative, placing the donor among the 352 seronegative members of the cohort. Every donor gave a peripheral blood sample, and the peripheral blood mononuclear cells from that sample were used for TCR beta sequencing. The Qiagen DNeasy Blood Extraction Kit was used to extract genomic DNA from the blood cell samples. The investigation overall reported the following: The authors suggested that the approach could potentially be generalized to other disease states and immunological phenotypes. A later analysis reported that several top co-occurrence clusters appeared linked to parvovirus B19, influenza, CMV and Epstein-Barr virus. A cluster of highly shared sequence variants was judged likely to be a technical artifact of the sequencing pipeline. Correlated functional status among segregating V segments might be attributable to linkage disequilibrium, but an unknown experimental factor could not be ruled out. In a later analysis, the rate of TCR association differed among HLA loci, with DRB1 alleles having the most associated TCRs and HLA-C alleles having the fewest. A later genetic analysis reported fewer N-insertions in productive TCRs among donors in an Asian-associated ancestry cluster than the 666-donor mean. In vitro tests confirmed that a few of the cytomegalovirus-associated TCR beta chains recognize cytomegalovirus antigens. Because counts were too low, seventeen rarely observed V segments, including chromosome 9 orphons, were excluded from the earlier analysis of under 650 of the donors. In this cohort, only TCR beta chains were sequenced, and detectable features were limited by the absence of alpha or paired-chain data. According to a later analysis, most CMV-associated TCR beta chains appeared to be HLA-restricted, and the HLA associations seemed to be driven largely by CMV exposure. The presence/absence analyses assumed that sequencing depth was roughly uniform across donors, and that assumption may not be true. A further reported finding was that TCR beta sequences accurately predicted the HLA-A and HLA-B alleles for most subjects in the first cohort. For the cohort, immune exposure information was limited to CMV serostatus. Most TCR sequences were observed very rarely across donors, whereas some public TCRs were present in many individuals. The 87-base-pair reads could not distinguish some IMGT-functional V segments, including TRBV6-2 and TRBV6-3, so those segments were excluded. At a false discovery rate of 0.05, a later analysis linked some 17,000 TCR beta sequences to specific HLA alleles. In both the original and validation cohorts, the classifier was reported to diagnose cytomegalovirus status with high specificity and sensitivity. When HLA alleles, especially DR and DQ, strongly co-occurred, attributing TCR associations to individual alleles was difficult. Because HLA typing was unavailable for some donors at each locus, only the typed subset was used in association tests. Compared with equally common non-associated chains, HLA-associated TCR beta chains in a later analysis were more clonally expanded and had lower generation probabilities. In an earlier analysis of roughly 560 of the donors, most TCR beta V segments were observed in productive rearrangements about 87% or about 30% of the time, broadly matching IMGT annotations. A total of 164 TCR beta chains were listed by the study as associated with cytomegalovirus. In a later genetic analysis, a missense DCLRE1C variant was associated with V-gene and J-gene trimming of TCR beta chains, and the association was replicated in an independent cohort.

Sequencing was carried out using PBMCs. The rearranged chain carries TRBV2 and TRBJ1-4, and 9 bases in between align with TRBD1. This sequence was found in a boy aged 2-15 years in good health and CMV-seronegative. The CDR3 corresponds to CASSPDRGEKLFF. In nucleotide form, the sequence is TGTGCCAGCAGTCCTGACAGGGGGGAAAAACTGTTTTTT. Reference TRBV2 and TRBJ1-4 genes cover what lies past the CDR3, so the full variable domain is EPEVTQTPSHQVTQMGQEVILRCVPISNHLYFYWYRQILGQKVEFLVSFYNNEISEKSEIFDDQFSVERPDGSNFTLKIRSTKLEDSAMYFCASSPDRGEKLFFGSGTQLSVL.